The 22 T cell receptor beta chains reported below all come from one sample, sequenced in a study of identifying expanded T cells in peripheral blood. Clones were sequenced by immunoSEQ multiplex PCR, and TCRdb holds only the in-frame ones, with some missing. This sample has tens of thousands of clones, with approximately 89% found just once. Material for sequencing was blood. The receptors shown here come from a person aged 18 to 69 in good health.

The chain employs TRBV11-2 and TRBJ2-5; 8 nucleotides match TRBD2. Germline-derived CDR1 and CDR2 are SGHAT and FQNNGV. V gave up 3 bases and J gave up 5 bases; unmatched junction bases: 8. The CDR3 consists of 15 residues. CDR3 region: CASSFNSGGMETQYF. The CDR3 coding sequence is TGTGCCAGCAGCTTCAACAGCGGGGGAATGGAGACCCAGTACTTC. Full variable domain (missing parts from reference TRBV11-2 and TRBJ2-5): EAGVAQSPRYKIIEKRQSVAFWCNPISGHATLYWYQQILGQGPKLLIQFQNNGVVDDSQLPKDRFSAERLKGVDSTLKIQPAKLEDSAVYLCASSFNSGGMETQYFGPGTRLLVL.

Points on this clone: The identical CDR3 is also encoded by other nucleotide sequences in the sample. The J gene is TRBJ1-1, the V gene TRBV9; tentatively, D is TRBD1 (6 bases). The V end lost 4 bases, the J end lost 5 bases, and 15 bases lay between the germline ends. Germline V CDR1 and CDR2: SGDLS, YYNGEE. CDR3 length: 14 residues. The CDR3 region is CASSPRGGRTEAFF. CDR3 nucleotide sequence: TGTGCCAGCAGCCCGCGCGGGGGGCGGACTGAAGCTTTCTTT.

This sequence joins TRBV5-1 and TRBJ2-1, with 8 nucleotides matching TRBD1. The ends lost 6 bases at V and 6 bases at J; junction bases unmatched: 8. The CDR3 is made up of 14 amino acids. Germline CDR1 and CDR2: SGHRS and YFSETQ. The CDR3 sequence is CASTSGGLVNEQFF. CDR3 DNA sequence: TGCGCCAGCACATCAGGGGGCTTAGTCAATGAGCAGTTCTTC.

V and J are TRBV5-1 and TRBJ2-2; TRBD1 or TRBD2 may be the D gene (5 bases each). Germline values: CDR1 SGHRS, CDR2 YFSETQ. V lost 4 bases, J lost 10 bases, and 17 bases lay in between. The CDR3 has 14 residues. In DNA form, the CDR3 reads TGCGCCAGCAGCCGGGACGCATCGATCTTGGAGCTGTTTTTT. Its protein product is CASSRDASILELFF.

The CDR3 loop is CASSVPAFSEPVGQFF. CDR3 coding DNA: TGTGCCAGCAGCGTTCCTGCGTTCTCGGAACCGGTCGGGCAGTTCTTC. The V and J genes are TRBV9 and TRBJ2-1; D unclear. The CDR3 is 16 residues long. The germline V gene encodes CDR1 SGDLS and CDR2 YYNGEE. The germline V and J ends were trimmed by 2 bases and 12 bases, with 24 bases remaining between them.

The CDR3 here is CASILRTRTYEQYF. The CDR3 DNA sequence: TGTGCCAGCATCCTTAGGACAAGGACCTACGAGCAGTACTTC. J is TRBJ2-7 and V is TRBV28, with D perhaps TRBD1 (5 bases). The CDR3 spans 14 residues. V lost 7 bases, J lost 2 bases, and 15 bases lay in between. The germline V gene has CDR1 MDHEN and CDR2 SYDVKM.

V and J are TRBV7-9 and TRBJ2-7, with TRBD2 identical over 13 bases. Germline values: CDR1 SEHNR, CDR2 FQNEAQ (reference sequence). The CDR3 contains 15 residues. Losses at the gene ends were 5 bases for V and 6 bases for J; bases not matched to a gene: 7. The CDR3 nucleotides are TGTGCCAGCAGCCCCTCGGGACTAGCGGGGCGCGAGCAGTACTTC. This translates into CASSPSGLAGREQYF.

The rearrangement uses TRBV9 and TRBJ2-1; 8 positions agree with TRBD1. There are 18 residues in the CDR3. CDR1 is SGDLS and CDR2 is YYNGEE in the germline V gene. V shed 3 bases, J shed 8 bases, and the junction held 19 bases outside the gene matches. The CDR3 DNA sequence: TGTGCCAGCAGCGCAAGGGGGCAGGGGGCTCATAGGCAATATGAGCAGTTCTTC. It translates to CASSARGQGAHRQYEQFF.

The V and J genes are TRBV7-2 and TRBJ2-3, with 7 nucleotides matching TRBD2. V lost 0 bases and J lost 5; bases outside the gene matches: 5. The length of the CDR3 is 15 residues. Germline V gene sequence: CDR1 SGHTA, CDR2 FQGNSA. The CDR3 DNA reads as TGTGCCAGCAGCTTAGCAGCAGGGAGGGTAGATACGCAGTATTTT. Protein: CASSLAAGRVDTQYF.

This chain uses TRBV6-5 with TRBJ1-1; D not certain. Per germline, CDR1 MNHEY and CDR2 SVGAGI. V lost 0 bases to trimming and J lost 2 bases, with 10 bases between them. The CDR3 runs to 15 residues. This chain's CDR3 is CASSYSGTLNTEAFF. The CDR3 DNA reads as TGTGCCAGCAGTTACTCTGGAACGCTTAACACTGAAGCTTTCTTT.

As regards this clone: This CDR3 is also generated by other DNA sequences in the sample. The chain links TRBV5-1 to TRBJ1-1; a weak D match, TRBD1 (6 bases). The CDR3 extends over 21 amino acids. Germline values: CDR1 SGHRS, CDR2 YFSETQ. Trimming shortened V by 0 bases and J by 1 base, and 28 bases separated the two germline ends. The CDR3 here is CASSLAGWGGAGSPRNTEAFF. Here the CDR3 DNA reads TGCGCCAGCAGCTTGGCCGGTTGGGGGGGCGCAGGTTCCCCCCGGAACACTGAAGCTTTCTTT.

The chain joins TRBV5-5 to TRBJ1-5; TRBD1 aligns across 11 bases. Germline loops: CDR1 SGHKS, CDR2 YYEKEE (reference sequence). This CDR3 is 17 amino acids long. V shed 4 bases and J 6 bases; nucleotides not matched to a gene: 12. In DNA, the CDR3 is TGTGCCAGCAGCGAGACGGACAGGGGGCGAGAGGGTCAGCCCCAGCATTTT. This translates into CASSETDRGREGQPQHF.

The J gene is TRBJ2-7, the V gene TRBV27; 11 bases fit TRBD2. The CDR3 is 14 residues long. The germline V gene has CDR1 MNHEY and CDR2 SMNVEV (reference sequence). The J segment lost 0 bases and the V segment lost 10 bases, leaving 5 bases of the junction unmatched. CDR3 nucleotides: TGTGCCACCGCGACTAGCGGGATCTCCTACGAGCAGTACTTC. Its translation is CATATSGISYEQYF.

The V gene is TRBV2, the J gene TRBJ2-3; D uncertain. This CDR3 spans 11 amino acids. Trimming took 7 bases from V and 11 from J, leaving 13 bases between them. CDR1 SNHLY and CDR2 FYNNEI come from the germline V gene. Here the CDR3 reads CASIRDGWQYF. CDR3 DNA: TGTGCCAGCATTCGAGATGGCTGGCAGTATTTT.

This rearrangement joins TRBV5-1 to TRBJ2-3; D gene unclear. CDR1 SGHRS and CDR2 YFSETQ come from the germline V gene. The CDR3 sequence is 12 residues long. The V end was cut by 7 bases, the J end by 7 bases, with 13 bases between. The CDR3 reads CASSAATYTQYF. The CDR3 DNA is TGCGCCAGCTCCGCTGCTACTTATACGCAGTATTTT.

This clone has a single count. V gene TRBV11-2 combines with J gene TRBJ1-1; 9 bases map to TRBD1. Germline CDR1 is SGHAT and CDR2 is FQNNGV. This CDR3 spans 16 amino acids. V lost 5 bases and J lost 0; bases outside the gene matches: 7. The CDR3 DNA follows: TGTGCCAGCAGCCGCACAGGGGGCGCGCTGAACACTGAAGCTTTCTTT. Translation gives CASSRTGGALNTEAFF.

This chain joins TRBV10-3 and TRBJ1-3, with 8 bases lining up with TRBD1. This CDR3 has 14 amino acids. Trimming at V came to 3 bases and at J to 8 bases, leaving 6 bases not matched to a gene. Germline CDR1 reads ENHRY; CDR2 reads SYGVKD. The CDR3 DNA reads as TGTGCCATCAGTGACGGACAGGGATGGGACACCATATATTTT. Its protein product is CAISDGQGWDTIYF.

The J gene is TRBJ2-5, the V gene TRBV5-1; TRBD1 agrees at 8 bases. CDR3 length equals 15 residues. Germline CDR1 and CDR2: SGHRS and YFSETQ. Trimming took 0 bases from V and 2 from J; bases not matched to a gene: 3. The CDR3 DNA is TGCGCCAGCAGCTTGGCGGGACAGGTACAAGAGACCCAGTACTTC. Translation: CASSLAGQVQETQYF.

The V gene is TRBV7-6, the J gene TRBJ1-1, with a tentative D call TRBD1 (6 bases). Trimming took 3 bases from V and 7 from J, leaving 12 bases between them. CDR3 length: 13 residues. Germline V gene lookup returns CDR1 SGHVS and CDR2 FNYEAQ. The CDR3 coding sequence is TGTGCCAGCAGCTTGTTACCAGGGGATGAAGCTTTCTTT. Protein product: CASSLLPGDEAFF. Using reference TRBV7-6 and TRBJ1-1 for the parts outside the CDR3, the full variable domain is GAGVSQSPRYKVTKRGQDVALRCDPISGHVSLYWYRQALGQGPEFLTYFNYEAQQDKSGLPNDRFSAERPEGSISTLTIQRTEQRDSAMYRCASSLLPGDEAFFGQGTRLTVV.

This chain connects TRBV4-2 to TRBJ2-7, with 7 bases aligning to TRBD1. The germline CDR1 and CDR2 sequences are LGHNA and YNFKEQ. The J segment lost 3 bases and the V segment lost 3 bases, leaving 2 bases of the junction unmatched. The CDR3 is 13 residues long. The CDR3: CASSQRDSYEQYF. The CDR3 DNA reads TGTGCCAGCAGCCAGAGGGACAGCTACGAGCAGTACTTC.

By share, this clone counts as medium-sized (0.01 to 0.1%). The chain couples TRBV5-6 to TRBJ2-7, with 7 bases that match TRBD1. The V gene end was trimmed by 3 bases and the J gene end by 2 bases; junction bases not matched to a gene: 14. Looked up from germline, CDR1 is SGHDT and CDR2 is YYEEEE. This CDR3 spans 17 amino acids. Here the CDR3 DNA reads TGTGCCAGCAGCTACGCTAGTCACAGGGGTTATCCCTACGAGCAGTACTTC. Translating it yields CASSYASHRGYPYEQYF.

On this clone: Other DNA sequences from this sample encode an identical CDR3 as well. CDR3 sequence: CASSQDLAGVYSYNEQFF. CDR3 nucleotide sequence: TGCGCCAGCAGCCAAGACCTAGCGGGAGTTTACTCCTACAATGAGCAGTTCTTC. The rearrangement joins TRBV4-1 to TRBJ2-1; 10 bases are shared with TRBD2. The V and J ends lost 0 bases and 0 bases, in that order; junction bases with no gene match: 5. Germline V gives CDR1 MGHRA, CDR2 YSYEKL. This CDR3 contains 18 residues.